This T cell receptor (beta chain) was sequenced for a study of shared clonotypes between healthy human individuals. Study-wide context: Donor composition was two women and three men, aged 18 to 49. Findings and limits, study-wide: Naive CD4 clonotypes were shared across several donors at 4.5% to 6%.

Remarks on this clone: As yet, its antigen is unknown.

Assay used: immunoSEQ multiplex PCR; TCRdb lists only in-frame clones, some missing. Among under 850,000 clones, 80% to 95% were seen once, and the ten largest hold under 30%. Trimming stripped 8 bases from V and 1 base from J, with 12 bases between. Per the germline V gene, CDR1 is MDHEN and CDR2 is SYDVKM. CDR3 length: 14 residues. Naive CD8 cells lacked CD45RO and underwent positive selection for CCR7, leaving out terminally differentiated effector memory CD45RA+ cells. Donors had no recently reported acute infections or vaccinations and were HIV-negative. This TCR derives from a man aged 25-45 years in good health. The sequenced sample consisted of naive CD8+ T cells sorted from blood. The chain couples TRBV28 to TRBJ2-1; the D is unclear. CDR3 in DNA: TGTGCCAGCCAAAACCTAGGTTCCTACAATGAGCAGTTCTTC. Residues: CASQNLGSYNEQFF.